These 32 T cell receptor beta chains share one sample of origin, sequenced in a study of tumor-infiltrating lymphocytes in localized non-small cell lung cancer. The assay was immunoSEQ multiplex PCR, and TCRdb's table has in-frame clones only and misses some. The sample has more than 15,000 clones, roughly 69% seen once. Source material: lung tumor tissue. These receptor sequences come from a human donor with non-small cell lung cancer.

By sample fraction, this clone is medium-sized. The CDR3 DNA follows: TGTGCCATCAGTGGGACAGGGGGAATCGATCAGCCCCAGCATTTT. Encoded protein: CAISGTGGIDQPQHF. This chain links TRBV10-3 with TRBJ1-5; 10 nucleotides align to TRBD1. The CDR3 extends over 15 amino acids. V dropped 4 bases and J dropped 5; count of bases not matched to a gene: 5. CDR1 is ENHRY, CDR2 SYGVKD, per germline.

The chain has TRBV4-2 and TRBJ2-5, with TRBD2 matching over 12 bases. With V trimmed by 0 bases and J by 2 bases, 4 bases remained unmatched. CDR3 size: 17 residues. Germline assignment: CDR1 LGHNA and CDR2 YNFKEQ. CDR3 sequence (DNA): TGTGCCAGCAGCCAAGAGACTAGCGGGAGTCGACAAGAGACCCAGTACTTC. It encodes CASSQETSGSRQETQYF.

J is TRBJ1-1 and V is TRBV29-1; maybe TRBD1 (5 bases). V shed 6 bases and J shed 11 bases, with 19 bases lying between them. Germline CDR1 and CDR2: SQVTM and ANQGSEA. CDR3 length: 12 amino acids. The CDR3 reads CSVHRDRLEAFF. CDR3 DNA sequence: TGCAGCGTCCACCGGGACCGCCTGGAGGCTTTCTTT.

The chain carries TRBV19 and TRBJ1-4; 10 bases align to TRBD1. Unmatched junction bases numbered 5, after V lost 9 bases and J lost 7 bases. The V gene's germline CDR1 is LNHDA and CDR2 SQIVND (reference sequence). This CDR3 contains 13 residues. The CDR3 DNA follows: TGTGCCAGCTCGGGACAGGGGATTGAAAAACTGTTTTTT. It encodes CASSGQGIEKLFF.

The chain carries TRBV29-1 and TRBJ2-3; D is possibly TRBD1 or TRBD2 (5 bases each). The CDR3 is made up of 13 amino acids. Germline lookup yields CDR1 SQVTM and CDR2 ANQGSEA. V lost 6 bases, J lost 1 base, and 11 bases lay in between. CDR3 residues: CSVQGVGTDTQYF. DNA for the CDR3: TGCAGCGTCCAGGGAGTGGGCACAGATACGCAGTATTTT.

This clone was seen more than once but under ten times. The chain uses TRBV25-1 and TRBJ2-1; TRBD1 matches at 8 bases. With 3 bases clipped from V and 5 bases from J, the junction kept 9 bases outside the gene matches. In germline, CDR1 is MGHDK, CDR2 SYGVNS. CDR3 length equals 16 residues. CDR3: CASSDSSGQDDNEQFF. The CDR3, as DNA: TGTGCCAGCAGTGATTCTTCGGGACAGGATGACAATGAGCAGTTCTTC.

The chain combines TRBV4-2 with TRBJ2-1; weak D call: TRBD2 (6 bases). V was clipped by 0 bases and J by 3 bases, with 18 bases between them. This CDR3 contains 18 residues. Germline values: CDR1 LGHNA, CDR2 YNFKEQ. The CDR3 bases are TGTGCCAGCAGCCAAGATGGCGGGGTCTTTAGCGGCTACAATGAGCAGTTCTTC. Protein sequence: CASSQDGGVFSGYNEQFF.

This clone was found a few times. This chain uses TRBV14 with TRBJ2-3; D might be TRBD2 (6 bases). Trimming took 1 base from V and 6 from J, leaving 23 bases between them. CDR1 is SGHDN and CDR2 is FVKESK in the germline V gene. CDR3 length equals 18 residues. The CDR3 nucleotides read TGTGCCAGCAGCCAAGTCCCCCGTGGGGCGGGATCTGCGGATACGCAGTATTTT. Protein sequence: CASSQVPRGAGSADTQYF.

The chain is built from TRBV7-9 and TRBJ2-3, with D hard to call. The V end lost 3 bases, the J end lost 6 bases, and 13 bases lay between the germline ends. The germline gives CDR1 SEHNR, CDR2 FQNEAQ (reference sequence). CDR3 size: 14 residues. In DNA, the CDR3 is TGTGCCAGCAGCTTCGTGGGGTTGTCGGATACGCAGTATTTT. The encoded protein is CASSFVGLSDTQYF.

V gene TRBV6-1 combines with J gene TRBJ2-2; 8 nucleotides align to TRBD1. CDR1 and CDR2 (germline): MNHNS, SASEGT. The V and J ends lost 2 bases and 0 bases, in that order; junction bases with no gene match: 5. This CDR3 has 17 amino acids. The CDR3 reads CASSEFPGGPNTGELFF. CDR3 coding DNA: TGTGCCAGCAGTGAATTCCCAGGGGGCCCGAACACCGGGGAGCTGTTTTTT.

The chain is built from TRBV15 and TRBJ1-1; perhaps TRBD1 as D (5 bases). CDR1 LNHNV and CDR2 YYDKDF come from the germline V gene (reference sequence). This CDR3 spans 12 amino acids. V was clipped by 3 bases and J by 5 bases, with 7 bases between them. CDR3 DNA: TGTGCCACCAGCAGGCAGGGTACTGAAGCTTTCTTT. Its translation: CATSRQGTEAFF.

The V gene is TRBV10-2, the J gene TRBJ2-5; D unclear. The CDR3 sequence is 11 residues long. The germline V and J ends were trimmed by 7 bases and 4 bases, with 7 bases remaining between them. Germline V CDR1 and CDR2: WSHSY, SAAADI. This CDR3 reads CASMMGETQYF. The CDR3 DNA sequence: TGCGCCAGCATGATGGGAGAGACCCAGTACTTC.

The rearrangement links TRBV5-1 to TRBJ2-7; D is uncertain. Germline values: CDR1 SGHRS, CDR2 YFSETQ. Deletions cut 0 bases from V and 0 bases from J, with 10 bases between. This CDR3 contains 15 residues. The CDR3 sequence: CASSLEALYSYEQYF. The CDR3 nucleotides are TGCGCCAGCAGCTTGGAAGCGCTTTACTCCTACGAGCAGTACTTC. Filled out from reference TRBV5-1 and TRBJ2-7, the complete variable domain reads KAGVTQTPRYLIKTRGQQVTLSCSPISGHRSVSWYQQTPGQGLQFLFEYFSETQRNKGNFPGRFSGRQFSNSRSEMNVSTLELGDSALYLCASSLEALYSYEQYFGPGTRLTVT.

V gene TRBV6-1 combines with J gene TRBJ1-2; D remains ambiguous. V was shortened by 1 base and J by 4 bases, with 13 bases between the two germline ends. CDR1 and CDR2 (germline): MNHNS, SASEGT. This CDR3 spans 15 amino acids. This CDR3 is CASSEGVSRTYGYTF. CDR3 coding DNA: TGTGCCAGCAGTGAAGGCGTTTCAAGAACCTATGGCTACACCTTC.

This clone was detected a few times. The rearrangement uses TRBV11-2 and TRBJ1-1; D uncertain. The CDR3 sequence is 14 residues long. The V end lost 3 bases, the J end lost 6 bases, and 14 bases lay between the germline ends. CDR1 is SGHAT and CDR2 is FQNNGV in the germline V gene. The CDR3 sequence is CASSLKRVVAEAFF. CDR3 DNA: TGTGCCAGCAGCTTGAAGCGTGTGGTGGCTGAAGCTTTCTTT.

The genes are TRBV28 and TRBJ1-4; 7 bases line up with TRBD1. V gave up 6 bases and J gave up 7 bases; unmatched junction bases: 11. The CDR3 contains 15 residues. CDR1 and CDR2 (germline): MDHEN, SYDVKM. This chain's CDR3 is CASSRQGVDREKLFF. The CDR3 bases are TGTGCCAGCAGCCGACAGGGAGTGGATCGTGAAAAACTGTTTTTT.

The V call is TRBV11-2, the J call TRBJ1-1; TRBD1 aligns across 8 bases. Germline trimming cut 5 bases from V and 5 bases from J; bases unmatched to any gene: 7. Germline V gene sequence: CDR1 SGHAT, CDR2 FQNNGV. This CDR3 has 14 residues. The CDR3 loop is CASSPGQGGTEAFF. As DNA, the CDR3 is TGTGCCAGCAGCCCAGGACAGGGTGGGACTGAAGCTTTCTTT.

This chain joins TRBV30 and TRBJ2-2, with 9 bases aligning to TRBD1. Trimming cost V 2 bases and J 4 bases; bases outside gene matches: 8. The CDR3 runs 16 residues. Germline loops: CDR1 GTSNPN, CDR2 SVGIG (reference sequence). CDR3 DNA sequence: TGTGCCTGGAGTCTCTTCGGGACAGGGATCACCGGGGAGCTGTTTTTT. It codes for CAWSLFGTGITGELFF.

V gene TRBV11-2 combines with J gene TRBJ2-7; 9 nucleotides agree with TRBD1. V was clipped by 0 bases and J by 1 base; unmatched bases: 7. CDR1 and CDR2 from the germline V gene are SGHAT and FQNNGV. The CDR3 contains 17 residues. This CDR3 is CASSLDGTGSLSYEQYF. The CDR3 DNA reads TGTGCCAGCAGCTTAGATGGGACAGGGAGCCTATCCTACGAGCAGTACTTC.

CDR3 sequence: CASSSIRDNSYEQYF. The CDR3 bases are TGTGCCAGCAGCTCGATCCGGGACAACTCCTACGAGCAGTACTTC. This chain connects TRBV7-9 to TRBJ2-7; D may be TRBD1 (6 bases). V was cut by 4 bases and J by 0 bases, with 13 bases left in between. This CDR3 is built from 15 residues. Germline V gives CDR1 SEHNR, CDR2 FQNEAQ (reference sequence).

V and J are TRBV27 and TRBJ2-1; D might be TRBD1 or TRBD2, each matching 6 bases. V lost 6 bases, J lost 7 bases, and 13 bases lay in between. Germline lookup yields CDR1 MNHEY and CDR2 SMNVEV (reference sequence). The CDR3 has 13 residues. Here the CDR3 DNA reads TGTGCCAGCAGAGAGGGGGGTAGGAATGAGCAGTTCTTC. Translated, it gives CASREGGRNEQFF.

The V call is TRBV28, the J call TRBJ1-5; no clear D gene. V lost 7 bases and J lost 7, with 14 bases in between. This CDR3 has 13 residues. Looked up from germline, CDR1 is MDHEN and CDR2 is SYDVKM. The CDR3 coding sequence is TGTGCCAGCATTTCCGGATGGAACCAGCCCCAGCATTTT. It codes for CASISGWNQPQHF.

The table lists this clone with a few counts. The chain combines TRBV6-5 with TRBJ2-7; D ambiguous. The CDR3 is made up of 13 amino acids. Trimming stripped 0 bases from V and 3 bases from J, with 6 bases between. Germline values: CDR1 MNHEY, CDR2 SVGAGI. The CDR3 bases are TGTGCCAGCAGTTACTCGATGTACTACGAGCAGTACTTC. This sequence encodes CASSYSMYYEQYF.

The CDR3 DNA follows: TGCGCCAGCAGGACGACAGGGATTCGATACAATGAGCAGTTCTTC. Translating it yields CASRTTGIRYNEQFF. The V gene is TRBV10-1, the J gene TRBJ2-1; the match to TRBD1 covers 7 bases. CDR1 is WNHNN, CDR2 SYGVQD, per germline (reference sequence). V gave up 6 bases and J gave up 4 bases; unmatched junction bases: 9. This CDR3 region has 15 residues.

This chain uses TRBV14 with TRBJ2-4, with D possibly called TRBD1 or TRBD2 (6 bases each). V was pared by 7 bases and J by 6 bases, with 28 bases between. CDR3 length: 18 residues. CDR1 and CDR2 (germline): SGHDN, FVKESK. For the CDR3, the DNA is TGTGCCAGCACGACCACTTGGGGGGCTTTCCGAACTCTAAACATTCAGTACTTC. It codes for CASTTTWGAFRTLNIQYF.

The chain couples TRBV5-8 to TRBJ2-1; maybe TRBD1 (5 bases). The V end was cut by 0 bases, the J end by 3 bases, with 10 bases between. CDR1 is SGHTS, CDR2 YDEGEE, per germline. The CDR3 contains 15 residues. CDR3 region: CASSLGQPFYNEQFF. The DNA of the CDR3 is TGTGCCAGCAGCTTGGGACAGCCTTTCTACAATGAGCAGTTCTTC.

The chain's CDR3 is CASSLSPFYNEQFF. Here the CDR3 DNA reads TGTGCCAGTAGTTTGTCTCCCTTCTACAATGAGCAGTTCTTC. The V and J genes are TRBV19 and TRBJ2-1; no definite D call. Germline V gene lookup returns CDR1 LNHDA and CDR2 SQIVND (reference sequence). The CDR3 consists of 14 residues. Trimming took off 5 bases at V and 3 bases at J, with 11 bases between the two ends.

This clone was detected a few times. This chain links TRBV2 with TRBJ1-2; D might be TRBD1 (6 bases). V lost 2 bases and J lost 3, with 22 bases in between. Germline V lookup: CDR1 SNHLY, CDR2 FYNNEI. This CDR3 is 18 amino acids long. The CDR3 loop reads CASSETGQFEGLYYGYTF. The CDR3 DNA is TGTGCCAGCAGTGAAACCGGACAGTTTGAGGGCTTATACTATGGCTACACCTTC.

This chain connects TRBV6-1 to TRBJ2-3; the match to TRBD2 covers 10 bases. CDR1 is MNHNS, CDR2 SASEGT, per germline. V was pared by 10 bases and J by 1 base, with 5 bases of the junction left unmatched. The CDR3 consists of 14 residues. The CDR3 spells CAISGTSGTDTQYF. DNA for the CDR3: TGTGCCATCAGCGGGACTAGCGGCACAGATACGCAGTATTTT.

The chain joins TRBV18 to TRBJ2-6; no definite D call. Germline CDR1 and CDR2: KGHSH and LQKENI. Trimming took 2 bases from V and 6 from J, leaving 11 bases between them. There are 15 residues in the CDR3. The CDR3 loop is CASSPRTPEANVLTF. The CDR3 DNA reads TGTGCCAGCTCACCAAGAACGCCCGAGGCCAACGTCCTGACTTTC.

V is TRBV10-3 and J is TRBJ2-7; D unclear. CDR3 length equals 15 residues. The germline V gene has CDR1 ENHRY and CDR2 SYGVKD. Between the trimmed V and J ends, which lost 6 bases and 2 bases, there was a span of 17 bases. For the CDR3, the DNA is TGTGCCATCAGGTCGACCGATGCCACACCCTACGAGCAGTACTTC. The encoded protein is CAIRSTDATPYEQYF.

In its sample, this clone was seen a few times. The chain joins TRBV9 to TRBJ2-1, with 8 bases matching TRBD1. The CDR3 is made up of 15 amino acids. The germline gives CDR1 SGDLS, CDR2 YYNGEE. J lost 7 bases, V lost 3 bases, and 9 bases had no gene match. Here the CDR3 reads CASSGRTGRENEQFF. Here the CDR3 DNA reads TGTGCCAGCAGCGGGCGGACAGGGCGCGAAAATGAGCAGTTCTTC. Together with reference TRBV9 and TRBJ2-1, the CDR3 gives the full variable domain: DSGVTQTPKHLITATGQRVTLRCSPRSGDLSVYWYQQSLDQGLQFLIQYYNGEERAKGNILERFSAQQFPDLHSELNLSSLELGDSALYFCASSGRTGRENEQFFGPGTRLTVL.